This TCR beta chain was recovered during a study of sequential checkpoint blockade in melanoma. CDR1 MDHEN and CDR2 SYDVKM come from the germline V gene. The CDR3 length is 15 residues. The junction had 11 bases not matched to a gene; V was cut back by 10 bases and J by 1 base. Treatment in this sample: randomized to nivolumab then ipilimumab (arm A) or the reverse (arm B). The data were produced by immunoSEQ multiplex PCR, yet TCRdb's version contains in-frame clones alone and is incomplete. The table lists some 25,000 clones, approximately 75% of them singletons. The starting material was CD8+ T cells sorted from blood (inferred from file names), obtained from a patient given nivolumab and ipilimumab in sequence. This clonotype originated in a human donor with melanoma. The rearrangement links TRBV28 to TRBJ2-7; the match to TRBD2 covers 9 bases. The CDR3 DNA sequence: TGTGCCACCTTACCCGGGACTAGCCGTTCCTACGAGCAGTACTTC. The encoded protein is CATLPGTSRSYEQYF.